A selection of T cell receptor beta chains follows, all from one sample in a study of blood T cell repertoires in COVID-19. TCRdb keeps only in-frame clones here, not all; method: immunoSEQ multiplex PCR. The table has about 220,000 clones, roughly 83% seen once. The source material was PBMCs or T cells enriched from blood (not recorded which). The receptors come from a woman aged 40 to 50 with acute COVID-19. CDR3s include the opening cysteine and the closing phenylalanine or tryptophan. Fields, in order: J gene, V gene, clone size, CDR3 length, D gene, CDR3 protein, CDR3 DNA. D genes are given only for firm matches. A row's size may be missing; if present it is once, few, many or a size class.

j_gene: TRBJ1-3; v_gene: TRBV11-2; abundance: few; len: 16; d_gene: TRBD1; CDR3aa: CASSSDRGTSGNTIYF; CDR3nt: TGTGCCAGCAGCTCCGACAGGGGAACAAGTGGAAACACCATATATTTT
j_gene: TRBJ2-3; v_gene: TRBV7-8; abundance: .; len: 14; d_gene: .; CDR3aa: CASSLGVPTDTQYF; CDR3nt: TGTGCCAGCAGCTTAGGCGTACCCACAGATACGCAGTATTTT
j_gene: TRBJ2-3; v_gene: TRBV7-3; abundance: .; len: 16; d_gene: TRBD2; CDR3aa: CASSSLAGGSTDTQYF; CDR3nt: TGTGCCAGCAGCTCTCTAGCGGGAGGGAGCACAGATACGCAGTATTTT
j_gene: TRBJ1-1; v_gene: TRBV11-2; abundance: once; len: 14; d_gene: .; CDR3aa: CASSPQSGGTEAFF; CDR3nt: TGTGCCAGCAGCCCCCAGTCGGGGGGCACTGAAGCTTTCTTT
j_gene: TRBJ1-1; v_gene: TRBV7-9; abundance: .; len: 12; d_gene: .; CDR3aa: CASRYGNTEAFF; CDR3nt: TGTGCCAGCAGATACGGGAACACTGAAGCTTTCTTT
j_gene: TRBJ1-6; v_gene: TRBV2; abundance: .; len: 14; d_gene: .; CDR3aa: CASSELQFNSPLHF; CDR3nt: TGTGCCAGCAGTGAACTACAGTTTAATTCACCCCTCCACTTT
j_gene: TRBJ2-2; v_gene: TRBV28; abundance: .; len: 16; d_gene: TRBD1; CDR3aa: CASRAAGTGNTGELFF; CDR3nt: TGTGCCAGCAGGGCCGCTGGGACAGGGAACACCGGGGAGCTGTTTTTT
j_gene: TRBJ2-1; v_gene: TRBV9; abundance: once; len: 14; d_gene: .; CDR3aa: CASSGRRSYNEQFF; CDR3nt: TGTGCCAGCAGCGGGAGGCGATCCTACAATGAGCAGTTCTTC
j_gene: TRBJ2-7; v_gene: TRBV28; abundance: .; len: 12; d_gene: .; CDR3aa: CASSGDGYEQYF; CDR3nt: TGTGCCAGCAGTGGTGACGGGTACGAGCAGTACTTC
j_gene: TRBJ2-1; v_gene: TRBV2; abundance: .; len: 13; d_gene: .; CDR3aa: CASSVQPNNEQFF; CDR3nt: TGTGCCAGCAGTGTTCAACCTAACAATGAGCAGTTCTTC
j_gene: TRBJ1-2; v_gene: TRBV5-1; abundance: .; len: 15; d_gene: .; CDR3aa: CASSGGGAPNRGYTF; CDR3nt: TGCGCCAGCAGCGGAGGGGGGGCTCCAAATCGTGGCTACACCTTC
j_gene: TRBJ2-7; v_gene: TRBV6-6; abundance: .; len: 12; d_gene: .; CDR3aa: CASSYRGYEQYF; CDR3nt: TGTGCCAGCAGTTACCGCGGGTACGAGCAGTACTTC
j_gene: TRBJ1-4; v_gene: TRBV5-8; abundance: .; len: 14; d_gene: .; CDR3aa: CASSFSLNGEKLFF; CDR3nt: TGTGCCAGCAGCTTTAGCCTTAACGGTGAAAAACTGTTTTTT
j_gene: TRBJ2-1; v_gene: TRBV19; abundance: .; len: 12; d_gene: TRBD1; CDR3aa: CASGQGASEQFF; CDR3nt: TGTGCCAGCGGACAGGGGGCGAGTGAGCAGTTCTTC
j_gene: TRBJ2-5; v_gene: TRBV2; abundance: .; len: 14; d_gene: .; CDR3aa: CASSVRGRQETQYF; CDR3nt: TGTGCCAGCAGTGTCCGGGGGAGGCAAGAGACCCAGTACTTC
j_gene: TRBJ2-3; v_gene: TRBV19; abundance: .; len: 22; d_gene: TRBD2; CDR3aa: CASSILLLTSSGGAVSTDTQYF; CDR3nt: TGTGCCAGTAGTATACTCCTCCTGACCTCTAGCGGGGGGGCCGTCAGTACAGATACGCAGTATTTT
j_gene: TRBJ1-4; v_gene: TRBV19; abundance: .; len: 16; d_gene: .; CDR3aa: CASSIPDSSTNEKLFF; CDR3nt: TGTGCCAGTAGTATCCCGGACAGTTCAACTAATGAAAAACTGTTTTTT
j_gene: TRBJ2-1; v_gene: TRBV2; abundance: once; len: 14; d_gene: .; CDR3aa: CASSELGLYNEQFF; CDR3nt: TGTGCCAGCAGTGAGTTGGGACTGTACAATGAGCAGTTCTTC
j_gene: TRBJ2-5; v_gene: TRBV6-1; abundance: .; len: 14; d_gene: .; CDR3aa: CASTSGQGPTRLYF; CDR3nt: TGTGCCAGCACCTCGGGACAAGGCCCCACCCGTCTGTACTTC
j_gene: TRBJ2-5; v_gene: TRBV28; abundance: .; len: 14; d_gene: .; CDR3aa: CASSFGLNQETQYF; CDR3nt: TGTGCCAGCAGTTTTGGGCTGAACCAAGAGACCCAGTACTTC
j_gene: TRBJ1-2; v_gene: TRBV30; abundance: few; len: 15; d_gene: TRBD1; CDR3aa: CAWVPLDRVRQGYTF; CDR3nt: TGTGCCTGGGTCCCGTTAGACAGGGTACGACAAGGCTACACCTTC
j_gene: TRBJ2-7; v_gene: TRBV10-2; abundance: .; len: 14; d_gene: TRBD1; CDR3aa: CASRRGQGSYEQYF; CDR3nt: TGCGCCAGCAGGCGGGGACAGGGAAGCTACGAGCAGTACTTC
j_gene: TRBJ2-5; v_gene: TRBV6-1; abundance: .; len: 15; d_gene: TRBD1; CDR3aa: CASSEAGQGKETQYF; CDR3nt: TGTGCCAGCAGTGAAGCCGGACAGGGAAAAGAGACCCAGTACTTC
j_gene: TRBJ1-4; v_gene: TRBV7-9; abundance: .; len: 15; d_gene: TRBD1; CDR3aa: CASSREGQGGEKLFF; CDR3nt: TGTGCCAGCAGTAGGGAGGGACAGGGCGGTGAAAAACTGTTTTTT
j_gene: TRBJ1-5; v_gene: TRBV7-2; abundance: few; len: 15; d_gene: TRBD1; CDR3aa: CASSSRTGPFQPQHF; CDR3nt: TGTGCCAGCAGCTCCCGGACAGGGCCGTTTCAGCCCCAGCATTTT
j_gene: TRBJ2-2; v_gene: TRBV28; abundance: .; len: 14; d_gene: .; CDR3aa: CASSLQGSTGELFF; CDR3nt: TGTGCCAGCAGTTTGCAGGGGAGCACCGGGGAGCTGTTTTTT
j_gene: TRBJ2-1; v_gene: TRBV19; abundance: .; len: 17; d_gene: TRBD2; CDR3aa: CASSPRGTSGHYNEQFF; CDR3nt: TGTGCCAGTAGTCCGAGAGGGACTAGCGGACACTACAATGAGCAGTTCTTC
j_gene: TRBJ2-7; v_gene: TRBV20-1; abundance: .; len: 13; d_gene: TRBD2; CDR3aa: CSASGGRAYEQYF; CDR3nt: TGCAGTGCTAGTGGCGGGAGGGCATACGAGCAGTACTTC
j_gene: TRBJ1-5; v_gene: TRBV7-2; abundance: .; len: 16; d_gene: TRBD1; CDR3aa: CASSTATGGPYQPQHF; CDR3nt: TGTGCCAGCAGCACCGCGACAGGGGGTCCGTATCAGCCCCAGCATTTT
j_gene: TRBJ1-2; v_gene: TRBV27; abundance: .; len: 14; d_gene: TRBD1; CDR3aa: CASSLSGGADGYTF; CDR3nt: TGTGCCAGCAGTTTATCAGGGGGCGCCGATGGCTACACCTTC
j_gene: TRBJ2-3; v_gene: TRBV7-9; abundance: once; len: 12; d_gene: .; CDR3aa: CASSLPRMGQYF; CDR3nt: TGTGCCAGCAGCTTACCGCGGATGGGGCAGTATTTT
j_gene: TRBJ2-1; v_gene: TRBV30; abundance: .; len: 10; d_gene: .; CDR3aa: CAWSRNEQFF; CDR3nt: TGTGCCTGGAGTCGCAATGAGCAGTTCTTC
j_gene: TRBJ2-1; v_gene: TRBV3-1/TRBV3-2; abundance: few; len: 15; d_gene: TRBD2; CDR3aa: CASSSTSGGAVEQFF; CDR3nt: TGTGCCAGCAGCTCAACTAGCGGGGGGGCTGTTGAGCAGTTCTTC
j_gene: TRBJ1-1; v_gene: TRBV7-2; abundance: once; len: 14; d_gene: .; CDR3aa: CASSLVPGSGEAFF; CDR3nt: TGTGCCAGCAGCTTAGTACCGGGTTCTGGTGAAGCTTTCTTT
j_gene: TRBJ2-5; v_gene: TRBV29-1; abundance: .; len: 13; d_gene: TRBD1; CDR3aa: CSVADRNQETQYF; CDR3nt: TGCAGCGTTGCGGACAGGAACCAAGAGACCCAGTACTTC